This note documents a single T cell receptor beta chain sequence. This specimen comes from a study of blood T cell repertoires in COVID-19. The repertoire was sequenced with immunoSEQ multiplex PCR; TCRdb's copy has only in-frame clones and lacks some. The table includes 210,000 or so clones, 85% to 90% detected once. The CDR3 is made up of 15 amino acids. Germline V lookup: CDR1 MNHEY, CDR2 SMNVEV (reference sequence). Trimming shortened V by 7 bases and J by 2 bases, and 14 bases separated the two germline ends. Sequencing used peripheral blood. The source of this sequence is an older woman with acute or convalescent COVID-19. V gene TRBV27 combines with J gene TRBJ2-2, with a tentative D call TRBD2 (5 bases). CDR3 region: CASTRLLDNTGELFF. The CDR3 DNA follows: TGTGCCAGCACCCGGCTACTAGATAACACCGGGGAGCTGTTTTTT.